The 9 T cell receptor beta chains presented below share a single source sample, sequenced in a study of human T cells and chemical hapten exposure. TCRdb called the RACE reads again in MiXCR, with one record for every CDR3 protein. The sample has around 250,000 distinct CDR3 sequences, 8.6% seen once. Stated time point: pre-sensitization, week 0. Noted treatment: therapeutic diphenylcyclopropenone sensitization with weekly scalp DPC. The source material was whole blood, sampled in connection with sensitization to the hapten diphenylcyclopropenone (DPC). These receptor sequences come from a woman between 40 and 50 years old with alopecia areata. Some clones in this sample may be carry-over from other donors' samples.

This clonotype has more than one count but fewer than ten. The chain uses TRBV28 and TRBJ2-1; D is ambiguous. The CDR3 is made up of 15 amino acids. Germline loops: CDR1 MDHEN, CDR2 SYDVKM. The V gene lost 1 base and the J gene lost 0 bases, with 7 bases spanning the gap. The CDR3 DNA sequence: TGTGCCAGCAGTTTATACCGCAGCTCCTACAATGAGCAGTTCTTC. Its translation is CASSLYRSSYNEQFF. Full variable domain (remainder filled in from reference TRBV28 and TRBJ2-1): DVKVTQSSRYLVKRTGEKVFLECVQDMDHENMFWYRQDPGLGLRLIYFSYDVKMKEKGDIPEGYSVSREKKERFSLILESASTNQTSMYLCASSLYRSSYNEQFFGPGTRLTVL.

This clonotype was observed a handful of times. The genes are TRBV20-1 and TRBJ1-3, with TRBD1 as a possible D gene (5 bases). The germline V and J ends were trimmed by 1 base and 8 bases, with 18 bases remaining between them. Germline V gene data show CDR1 as DFQATT and CDR2 as SNEGSKA (reference sequence). The length of the CDR3 is 15 residues. The CDR3 sequence: CSARVGTKERDTIYF. The DNA for the CDR3 is TGCAGTGCTAGAGTTGGGACTAAAGAGAGGGACACCATATATTTT.

The V call is TRBV6-1, the J call TRBJ1-1, with unresolved D. The germline gives CDR1 MNHNS, CDR2 SASEGT. The CDR3 runs 13 residues. The V end lost 5 bases, the J end lost 5 bases, and 12 bases lay between the germline ends. The CDR3 nucleotides are TGTGCCAGCAGTAGGGCCCTGGAGACTGAAGCTTTCTTT. Translated, it gives CASSRALETEAFF.

The chain links TRBV7-2 to TRBJ1-6; D is possibly TRBD1 (5 bases). This CDR3 contains 13 residues. Germline assignment: CDR1 SGHTA and CDR2 FQGNSA. Trimming shortened V by 0 bases and J by 9 bases, and 6 bases separated the two germline ends. CDR3: CASSLAGGSPLHF. The CDR3 DNA reads as TGTGCCAGCAGCTTAGCGGGGGGTTCACCCCTCCACTTT.

This clonotype showed up just once. The gene calls are TRBV24-1 and TRBJ2-4; no firm D call. Trimming pared 3 bases from V and 3 bases from J, leaving 14 bases between. This CDR3 region has 16 residues. The germline V gene has CDR1 KGHDR and CDR2 SFDVKD. The CDR3 DNA reads as TGTGCCACCAGTGATCCCCCCCTCGGAATCAAAAACATTCAGTACTTC. As protein: CATSDPPLGIKNIQYF.

This clonotype was found a few times. The rearrangement uses TRBV7-3 and TRBJ1-1; no definite D call. CDR1 SGHTA and CDR2 FQGTGA come from the germline V gene. The CDR3 totals 13 residues. The V gene lost 6 bases and the J gene lost 11 bases, with 19 bases spanning the gap. CDR3 in amino acids: CASSPGSLQPAFF. CDR3 sequence (DNA): TGTGCCAGCAGTCCCGGGTCTCTACAACCCGCTTTCTTT.

This clonotype was detected many times. A read error is likely, as this CDR3 ends without the conserved phenylalanine or tryptophan. This chain connects TRBV12-3 or TRBV12-4 to TRBJ2-3; the D is unclear. Trimming shortened V by 6 bases and J by 3 bases, and 4 bases separated the two germline ends. CDR3 length equals 11 residues. CDR3 sequence: CASRETDTQYL. The CDR3 DNA reads as TGTGCCAGCAGGGAAACAGATACGCAGTATCTT.

V gene TRBV18 combines with J gene TRBJ2-7; 9 bases are shared with TRBD1. Per germline, CDR1 KGHSH and CDR2 LQKENI. V trimming: 0 bases; J trimming: 7 bases; junction bases outside the gene matches: 4. The CDR3 loop spans 14 amino acids. CDR3 protein: CASSPPGTGFEQYF. In DNA, the CDR3 is TGTGCCAGCTCACCACCCGGGACAGGGTTTGAGCAGTACTTC.

There are a few counts of this clonotype. J is TRBJ1-3 and V is TRBV28; 8 bases are shared with TRBD1. V was pared by 8 bases and J by 2 bases, with 11 bases of the junction left unmatched. This CDR3 is built from 16 residues. CDR1 is MDHEN and CDR2 is SYDVKM in the germline V gene. The CDR3, as DNA: TGTGCCAGCTGGGGCAGGGGGCGTTATGCTGGAAACACCATATATTTT. Protein product: CASWGRGRYAGNTIYF.